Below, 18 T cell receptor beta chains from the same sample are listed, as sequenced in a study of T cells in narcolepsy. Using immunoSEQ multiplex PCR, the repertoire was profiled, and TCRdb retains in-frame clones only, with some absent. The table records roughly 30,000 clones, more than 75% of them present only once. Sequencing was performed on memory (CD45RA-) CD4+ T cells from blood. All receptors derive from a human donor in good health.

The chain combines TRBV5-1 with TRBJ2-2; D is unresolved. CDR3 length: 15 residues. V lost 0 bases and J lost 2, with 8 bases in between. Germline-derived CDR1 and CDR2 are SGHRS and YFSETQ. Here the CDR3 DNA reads TGCGCCAGCAGCTTGGATGCAGTTAACACCGGGGAGCTGTTTTTT. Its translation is CASSLDAVNTGELFF.

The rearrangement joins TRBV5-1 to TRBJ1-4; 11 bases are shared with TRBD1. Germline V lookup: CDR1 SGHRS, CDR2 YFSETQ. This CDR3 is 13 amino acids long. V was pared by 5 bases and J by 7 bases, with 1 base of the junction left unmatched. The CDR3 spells CASRGTGGEKLFF. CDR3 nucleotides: TGCGCCAGCAGGGGGACAGGGGGTGAAAAACTGTTTTTT.

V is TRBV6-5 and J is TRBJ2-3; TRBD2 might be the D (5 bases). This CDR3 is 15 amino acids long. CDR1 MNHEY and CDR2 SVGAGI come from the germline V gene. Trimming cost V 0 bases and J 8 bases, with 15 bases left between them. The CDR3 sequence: CASSYSRVGDATQYF. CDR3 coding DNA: TGTGCCAGCAGTTACTCGAGGGTTGGTGACGCTACGCAGTATTTT.

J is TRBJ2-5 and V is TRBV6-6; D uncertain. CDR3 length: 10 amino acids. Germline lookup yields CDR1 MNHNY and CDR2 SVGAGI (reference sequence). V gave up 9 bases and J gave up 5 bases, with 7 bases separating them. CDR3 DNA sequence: TGTGCCAGTGGAAGGGAGACCCAGTACTTC. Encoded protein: CASGRETQYF.

CDR3 region: CASSYSTSGRIGTDTQYF. The CDR3 nucleotides read TGCGCCAGCAGCTACTCGACTAGCGGGAGGATAGGCACAGATACGCAGTATTTT. The chain carries TRBV5-1 and TRBJ2-3, with 13 bases identical to TRBD2. The CDR3 totals 18 residues. Germline V gene data show CDR1 as SGHRS and CDR2 as YFSETQ. J was trimmed by 1 base and V by 3 bases; bases with no gene match: 8. Full variable domain (outside the CDR3, taken from reference TRBV5-1 and TRBJ2-3): KAGVTQTPRYLIKTRGQQVTLSCSPISGHRSVSWYQQTPGQGLQFLFEYFSETQRNKGNFPGRFSGRQFSNSRSEMNVSTLELGDSALYLCASSYSTSGRIGTDTQYFGPGTRLTVL.

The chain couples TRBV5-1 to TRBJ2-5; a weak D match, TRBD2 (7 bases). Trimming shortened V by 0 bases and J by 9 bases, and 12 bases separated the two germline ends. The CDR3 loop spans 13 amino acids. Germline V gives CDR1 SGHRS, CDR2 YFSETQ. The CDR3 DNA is TGCGCCAGCAGCTTGGTTCTCGGGGGGCCCCAGTACTTC. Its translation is CASSLVLGGPQYF.

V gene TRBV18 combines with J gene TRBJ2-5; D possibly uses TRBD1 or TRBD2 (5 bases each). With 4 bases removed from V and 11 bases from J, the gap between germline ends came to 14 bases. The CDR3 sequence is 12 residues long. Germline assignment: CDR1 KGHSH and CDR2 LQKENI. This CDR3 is CASSLGTSEQYF. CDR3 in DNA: TGTGCCAGCTCACTTGGGACGTCTGAGCAGTACTTC.

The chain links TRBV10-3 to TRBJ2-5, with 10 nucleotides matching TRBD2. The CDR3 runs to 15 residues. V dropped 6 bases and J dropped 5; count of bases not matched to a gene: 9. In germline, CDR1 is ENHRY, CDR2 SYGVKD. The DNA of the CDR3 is TGTGCCATCAGGGGGGAAAGCGGGAGGGGTGAGACCCAGTACTTC. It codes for CAIRGESGRGETQYF.

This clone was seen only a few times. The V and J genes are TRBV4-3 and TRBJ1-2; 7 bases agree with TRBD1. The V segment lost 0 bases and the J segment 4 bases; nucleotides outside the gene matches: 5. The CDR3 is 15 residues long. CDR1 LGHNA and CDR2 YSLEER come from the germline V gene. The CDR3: CASSQDHQGGYGYTF. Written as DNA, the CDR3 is TGCGCCAGCAGCCAAGATCATCAGGGGGGCTATGGCTACACCTTC.

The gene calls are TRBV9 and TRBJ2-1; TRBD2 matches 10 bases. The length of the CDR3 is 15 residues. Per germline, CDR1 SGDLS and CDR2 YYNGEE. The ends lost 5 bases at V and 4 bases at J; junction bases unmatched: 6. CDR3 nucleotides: TGTGCCAGCAGTCAAACTAGCGGGATTTACAATGAGCAGTTCTTC. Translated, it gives CASSQTSGIYNEQFF. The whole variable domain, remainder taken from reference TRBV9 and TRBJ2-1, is DSGVTQTPKHLITATGQRVTLRCSPRSGDLSVYWYQQSLDQGLQFLIQYYNGEERAKGNILERFSAQQFPDLHSELNLSSLELGDSALYFCASSQTSGIYNEQFFGPGTRLTVL.

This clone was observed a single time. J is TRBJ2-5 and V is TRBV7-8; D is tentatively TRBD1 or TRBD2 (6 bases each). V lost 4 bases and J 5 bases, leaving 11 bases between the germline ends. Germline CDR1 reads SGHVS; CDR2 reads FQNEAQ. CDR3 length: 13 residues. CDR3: CASSSGDRETQYF. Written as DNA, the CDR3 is TGTGCCAGCAGCTCGGGAGACAGGGAGACCCAGTACTTC.

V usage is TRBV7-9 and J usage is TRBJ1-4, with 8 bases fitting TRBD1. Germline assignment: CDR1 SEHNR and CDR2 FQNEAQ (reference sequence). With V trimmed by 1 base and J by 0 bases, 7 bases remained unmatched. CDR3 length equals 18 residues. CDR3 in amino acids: CASSLDGQGAATNEKLFF. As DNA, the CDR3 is TGTGCCAGCAGCTTAGACGGGCAGGGGGCTGCAACTAATGAAAAACTGTTTTTT.

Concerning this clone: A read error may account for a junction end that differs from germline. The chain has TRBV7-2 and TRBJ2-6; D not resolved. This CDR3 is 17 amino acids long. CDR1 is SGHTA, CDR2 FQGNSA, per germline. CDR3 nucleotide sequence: TGTGCCAGCACCTTAGACGGCCCAACCTCTGGGGCCAACGTCCTGACTTTC. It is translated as CASTLDGPTSGANVLTF.

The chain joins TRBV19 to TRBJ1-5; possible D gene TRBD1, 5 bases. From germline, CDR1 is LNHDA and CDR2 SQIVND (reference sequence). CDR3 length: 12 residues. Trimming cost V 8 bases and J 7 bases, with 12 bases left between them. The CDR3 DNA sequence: TGTGCCAGTGGTCCGGGGGTACAGCCCCAGCATTTT. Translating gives CASGPGVQPQHF.

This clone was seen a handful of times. The CDR3 here is CASTVLGLAGPSDTQYF. DNA for the CDR3: TGTGCCAGCACCGTGTTGGGGCTAGCGGGACCTTCGGATACGCAGTATTTT. The gene calls are TRBV28 and TRBJ2-3; the match to TRBD2 covers 9 bases. Germline trimming cut 7 bases from V and 6 bases from J; bases unmatched to any gene: 17. Germline lookup yields CDR1 MDHEN and CDR2 SYDVKM. CDR3 length equals 17 residues. Together with reference TRBV28 and TRBJ2-3, the CDR3 gives the full variable domain: DVKVTQSSRYLVKRTGEKVFLECVQDMDHENMFWYRQDPGLGLRLIYFSYDVKMKEKGDIPEGYSVSREKKERFSLILESASTNQTSMYLCASTVLGLAGPSDTQYFGPGTRLTVL.

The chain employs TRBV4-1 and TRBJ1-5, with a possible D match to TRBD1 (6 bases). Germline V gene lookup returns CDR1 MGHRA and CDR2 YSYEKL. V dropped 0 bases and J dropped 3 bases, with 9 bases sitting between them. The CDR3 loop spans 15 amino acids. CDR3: CASSQEGHFNQPQHF. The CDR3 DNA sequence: TGCGCCAGCAGCCAAGAGGGACACTTCAATCAGCCCCAGCATTTT.

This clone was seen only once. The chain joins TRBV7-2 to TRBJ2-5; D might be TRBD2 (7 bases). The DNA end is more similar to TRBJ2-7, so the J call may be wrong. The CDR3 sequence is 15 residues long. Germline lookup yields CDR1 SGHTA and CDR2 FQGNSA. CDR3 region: CASSGGASSSYEQYF. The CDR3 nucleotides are TGTGCCAGCAGCGGGGGGGCTAGCAGCTCCTACGAGCAGTACTTC.

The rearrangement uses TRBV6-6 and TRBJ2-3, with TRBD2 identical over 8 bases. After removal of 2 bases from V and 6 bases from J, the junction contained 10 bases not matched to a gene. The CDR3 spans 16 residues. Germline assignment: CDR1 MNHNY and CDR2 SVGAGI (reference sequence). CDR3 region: CASSYHALAGSDTQYF. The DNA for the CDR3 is TGTGCCAGCAGTTACCACGCATTAGCGGGAAGTGATACGCAGTATTTT.